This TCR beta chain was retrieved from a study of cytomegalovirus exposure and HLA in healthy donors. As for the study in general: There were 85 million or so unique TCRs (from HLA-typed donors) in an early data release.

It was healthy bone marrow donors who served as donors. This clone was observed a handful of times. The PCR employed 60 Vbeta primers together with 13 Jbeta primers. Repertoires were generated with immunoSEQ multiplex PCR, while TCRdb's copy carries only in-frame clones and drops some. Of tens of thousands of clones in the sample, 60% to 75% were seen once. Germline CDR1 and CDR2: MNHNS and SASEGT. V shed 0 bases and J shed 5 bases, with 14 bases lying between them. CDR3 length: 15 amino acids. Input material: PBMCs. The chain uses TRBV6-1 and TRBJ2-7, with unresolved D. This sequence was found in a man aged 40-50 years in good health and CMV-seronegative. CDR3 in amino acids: CASSEASQPSHEQYF. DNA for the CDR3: TGTGCCAGCAGTGAAGCGAGCCAACCTTCACACGAGCAGTACTTC.